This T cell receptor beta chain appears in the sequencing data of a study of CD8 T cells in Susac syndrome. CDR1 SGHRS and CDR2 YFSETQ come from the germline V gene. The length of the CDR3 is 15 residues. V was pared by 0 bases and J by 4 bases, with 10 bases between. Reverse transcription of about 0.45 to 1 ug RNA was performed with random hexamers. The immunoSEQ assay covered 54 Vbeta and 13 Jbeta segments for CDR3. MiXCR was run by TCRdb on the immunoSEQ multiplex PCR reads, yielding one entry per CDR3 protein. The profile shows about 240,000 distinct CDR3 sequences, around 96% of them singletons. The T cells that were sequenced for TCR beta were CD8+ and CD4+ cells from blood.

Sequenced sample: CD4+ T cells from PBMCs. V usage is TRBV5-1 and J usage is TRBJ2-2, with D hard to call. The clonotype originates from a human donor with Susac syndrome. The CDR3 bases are TGCGCCAGCAGCTTGGAATTGCCGGGCACCGGGGAGCTGTTTTTT. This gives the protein CASSLELPGTGELFF.